There are many counts of the clone carrying this TCR beta chain. This sample also contains other DNA sequences that code for the same CDR3. The CDR3 is 14 residues long. V gave up 0 bases and J gave up 1 base, with 7 bases separating them. The germline gives CDR1 SGDLS, CDR2 YYNGEE. This specimen comes from a study of shared clonotypes between healthy human individuals. The data were produced by immunoSEQ multiplex PCR, yet TCRdb's version contains in-frame clones alone and is incomplete. The repertoire includes 520,000 or so clones, 79% of them detected once, and approximately 12% sits in the top ten.

The sequencing sample was made of PBMCs. The clonotype comes from a woman in her thirties or forties in good health. Some clones in this sample may be carry-over from other donors' samples. The chain carries TRBV9 and TRBJ1-1, with TRBD1 as a possible D gene (6 bases). CDR3 sequence (DNA): TGTGCCAGCAGCGTAGGGACAGCGAACACTGAAGCTTTCTTT. It specifies CASSVGTANTEAFF.